The next 12 T cell receptor beta chains were all read from a single sample in a study of blood T cell repertoires in COVID-19. Here immunoSEQ multiplex PCR was the method, and the copy in TCRdb shows in-frame clones only, minus some. Here the sample spans roughly 160,000 clones, approximately 80% being singletons. The sequenced sample was peripheral blood. The receptors were gathered from a woman aged 60-70 years with acute or convalescent COVID-19.

The chain is built from TRBV4-3 and TRBJ1-2; D unclear. Trimming removed 5 bases at V and 4 bases at J, with 17 bases between. CDR1 LGHNA and CDR2 YSLEER come from the germline V gene. CDR3 size: 15 residues. The CDR3: CASSTRLTAPYGYTF. CDR3 bases: TGCGCCAGCAGCACCCGCCTCACTGCGCCCTATGGCTACACCTTC.

This chain connects TRBV5-5 to TRBJ1-4; no definite D call. Germline CDR1 SGHKS, CDR2 YYEKEE (reference sequence). V lost 2 bases to trimming and J lost 4 bases, with 3 bases between them. CDR3 length: 12 residues. For the CDR3, the DNA is TGTGCCAGCAGCTTTCTTAATGAAAAACTGTTTTTT. Translation: CASSFLNEKLFF.

J is TRBJ1-2 and V is TRBV19, with D possibly matching TRBD1 (5 bases). With 7 bases removed from V and 2 bases from J, the gap between germline ends came to 11 bases. Germline V gene sequence: CDR1 LNHDA, CDR2 SQIVND (reference sequence). This CDR3 contains 13 residues. This CDR3 is CASTPAGNYGYTF. The CDR3 coding sequence is TGTGCCAGTACCCCGGCAGGGAACTATGGCTACACCTTC.

The chain is built from TRBV6-1 and TRBJ1-1, with D possibly matching TRBD1 (5 bases). From germline, CDR1 is MNHNS and CDR2 SASEGT. Trimming cost V 4 bases and J 0 bases, with 15 bases left between them. The CDR3 extends over 16 amino acids. Here the CDR3 reads CASSARWEGMNTEAFF. CDR3 DNA: TGTGCCAGCAGTGCGCGGTGGGAGGGGATGAACACTGAAGCTTTCTTT.

This chain uses TRBV19 with TRBJ2-5, with TRBD2 identical over 8 bases. V gave up 8 bases and J gave up 0 bases; unmatched junction bases: 5. The CDR3 is made up of 14 amino acids. Germline assignment: CDR1 LNHDA and CDR2 SQIVND (reference sequence). CDR3 region: CASQSGGNQETQYF. CDR3 coding DNA: TGTGCCAGTCAAAGCGGGGGAAACCAAGAGACCCAGTACTTC.

The chain carries TRBV6-5 and TRBJ1-2; 7 bases are a match to TRBD1. Per germline, CDR1 MNHEY and CDR2 SVGAGI. With V trimmed by 6 bases and J by 4 bases, 11 bases remained unmatched. This CDR3 has 15 amino acids. The CDR3 DNA is TGTGCCAGCAGATTAACAGGGGCTGGTTCCTATGGCTACACCTTC. Translating gives CASRLTGAGSYGYTF.

DNA for the CDR3: TGCGCCAGCAGCTTGGATCCCGTCACAGGGTACACTGAAGCTTTCTTT. As protein: CASSLDPVTGYTEAFF. The rearrangement joins TRBV5-1 to TRBJ1-1, with a tentative D call TRBD1 (6 bases). This CDR3 is built from 16 residues. Between the trimmed V and J ends, which lost 0 bases and 3 bases, there was a span of 15 bases. Germline V CDR1 and CDR2: SGHRS, YFSETQ.

The J gene is TRBJ1-1, the V gene TRBV5-6, with 8 nucleotides matching TRBD1. Trimming cost V 4 bases and J 0 bases; bases outside gene matches: 2. From germline, CDR1 is SGHDT and CDR2 YYEEEE. The CDR3 is 14 amino acids. In nucleotides, the CDR3 is TGTGCCAGCAGCCAGGACAGGGTGAACACTGAAGCTTTCTTT. This codes for CASSQDRVNTEAFF. Together with reference TRBV5-6 and TRBJ1-1, the CDR3 gives the full variable domain: DAGVTQSPTHLIKTRGQQVTLRCSPKSGHDTVSWYQQALGQGPQFIFQYYEEEERQRGNFPDRFSGHQFPNYSSELNVNALLLGDSALYLCASSQDRVNTEAFFGQGTRLTVV.

A note on this clone: Other nucleotide sequences in the sample specify the same CDR3. The V gene is TRBV7-2, the J gene TRBJ1-2; 8 bases line up with TRBD1. Losses at the gene ends were 4 bases for V and 4 bases for J; bases not matched to a gene: 2. The CDR3 spans 13 residues. Germline lookup yields CDR1 SGHTA and CDR2 FQGNSA. CDR3 protein: CASSSGQGYGYTF. The CDR3 coding sequence is TGTGCCAGCAGCTCCGGACAGGGCTATGGCTACACCTTC.

Written as DNA, the CDR3 is TGCGCCAGCAGCTTGGCCGGTACCACGCTTACAGATACGCAGTATTTT. Amino acid sequence: CASSLAGTTLTDTQYF. V is TRBV5-1 and J is TRBJ2-3, with D unresolved. V lost 0 bases, J lost 3 bases, and 14 bases lay in between. Germline CDR1 and CDR2: SGHRS and YFSETQ. The CDR3 runs 16 residues.

The chain uses TRBV6-6 and TRBJ1-2; D not certain. The CDR3 is 13 amino acids. V gave up 0 bases and J gave up 5 bases, with 7 bases separating them. Per germline, CDR1 MNHNY and CDR2 SVGAGI (reference sequence). In nucleotides, the CDR3 is TGTGCCAGCAGTTACTCGGGAGATTATGGCTACACCTTC. This codes for CASSYSGDYGYTF.

The J gene is TRBJ1-2, the V gene TRBV10-3; possible D gene TRBD1, 5 bases. The CDR3 length is 15 residues. Between the trimmed V and J ends, which lost 4 bases and 1 base, there was a span of 13 bases. Germline values: CDR1 ENHRY, CDR2 SYGVKD. Here the CDR3 reads CAISGGPAVNYGYTF. Written as DNA, the CDR3 is TGTGCCATCAGTGGGGGCCCGGCGGTTAACTATGGCTACACCTTC.